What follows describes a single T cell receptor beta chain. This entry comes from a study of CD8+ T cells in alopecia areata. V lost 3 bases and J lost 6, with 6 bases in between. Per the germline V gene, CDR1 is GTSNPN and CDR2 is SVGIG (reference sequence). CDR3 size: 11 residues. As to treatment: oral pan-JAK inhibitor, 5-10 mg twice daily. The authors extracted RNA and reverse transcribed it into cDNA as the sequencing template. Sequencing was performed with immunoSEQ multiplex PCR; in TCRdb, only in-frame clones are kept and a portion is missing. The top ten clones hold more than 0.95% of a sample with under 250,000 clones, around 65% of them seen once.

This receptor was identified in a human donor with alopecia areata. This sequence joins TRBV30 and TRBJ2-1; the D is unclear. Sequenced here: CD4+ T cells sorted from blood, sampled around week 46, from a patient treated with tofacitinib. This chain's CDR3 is CAWSRANEQFF. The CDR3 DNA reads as TGTGCCTGGAGCCGAGCCAATGAGCAGTTCTTC.